These 32 T cell receptor beta chains came from one sample sequenced in a study of CD8 T cells in Susac syndrome. With random hexamers, 0.5 to 1 ug RNA was reverse transcribed. Each CDR3 protein gets one entry after TCRdb re-called the immunoSEQ multiplex PCR reads with MiXCR. Altogether roughly 200,000 distinct CDR3 sequences are present, about 95% being singletons, with the ten largest covering 0.1%. Material for sequencing was CD4+ T cells from PBMCs. The receptor source for this set is a human donor in good health.

The V call is TRBV14, the J call TRBJ2-5; 8 positions agree with TRBD2. Germline CDR1 reads SGHDN; CDR2 reads FVKESK. This CDR3 region has 16 residues. The junction had 9 bases not matched to a gene; V was cut back by 1 base and J by 5 bases. CDR3: CASSQGAGASGETQYF. The CDR3 coding sequence is TGTGCCAGCAGCCAAGGAGCGGGGGCCTCGGGTGAGACCCAGTACTTC.

The chain is built from TRBV15 and TRBJ2-3, with D possibly being TRBD2 (5 bases). This CDR3 region has 15 residues. The V and J ends lost 5 bases and 1 base respectively, with 13 bases between them. Germline CDR1 is LNHNV and CDR2 is YYDKDF (reference sequence). The CDR3 sequence is CATSPRGSGTDTQYF. CDR3 DNA sequence: TGTGCCACCAGCCCCCGTGGTAGCGGCACAGATACGCAGTATTTT.

In its sample, this clonotype was seen once. The rearrangement uses TRBV6-5 and TRBJ1-1, with D tentatively TRBD1 (5 bases). This CDR3 contains 13 residues. The ends were cut back, 6 bases at V and 13 bases at J, with 21 bases in the middle. CDR1 MNHEY and CDR2 SVGAGI come from the germline V gene. CDR3 bases: TGTGCCAGCAGCCCTGGGACCGGTGGTGGGGGTTTCTTT. Translated: CASSPGTGGGGFF.

The rearrangement uses TRBV4-3 and TRBJ2-6; D may be TRBD1 or TRBD2 (5 bases each). V gave up 7 bases and J gave up 0 bases, with 22 bases separating them. CDR3 length: 19 residues. CDR1 and CDR2 from the germline V gene are LGHNA and YSLEER. CDR3: CASTLRLGLGVSGANVLTF. The CDR3 coding sequence is TGCGCCAGCACCCTCCGGCTGGGGCTGGGGGTCTCTGGGGCCAACGTCCTGACTTTC.

This rearrangement joins TRBV6-6 to TRBJ1-1; no firm D call. The CDR3 totals 13 residues. V was pared by 7 bases and J by 2 bases, with 11 bases between. Germline assignment: CDR1 MNHNY and CDR2 SVGAGI (reference sequence). The CDR3 loop reads CASNGRGNTEAFF. CDR3 sequence (DNA): TGTGCCAGCAACGGACGGGGAAACACTGAAGCTTTCTTT.

V gene TRBV27 combines with J gene TRBJ2-5; 10 bases are shared with TRBD1. CDR3 length equals 16 residues. Germline CDR1 and CDR2: MNHEY and SMNVEV (reference sequence). The V and J ends lost 5 bases and 4 bases, in that order; junction bases with no gene match: 10. CDR3 DNA sequence: TGTGCCAGCAGTCCTATGTGGACAGGGGGGAGAGAGACCCAGTACTTC. Residues: CASSPMWTGGRETQYF.

The V gene is TRBV29-1, the J gene TRBJ2-5, with D perhaps TRBD1 (6 bases). CDR3 length: 14 residues. The germline V and J ends were trimmed by 6 bases and 5 bases, with 19 bases remaining between them. The V gene's germline CDR1 is SQVTM and CDR2 ANQGSEA. In DNA, the CDR3 is TGCAGCGTGGACAGTCAGAAGTTATCCGAGACCCAGTACTTC. The encoded protein is CSVDSQKLSETQYF.

The chain combines TRBV7-9 with TRBJ2-6; possibly TRBD1 for D (6 bases). The ends were cut back, 2 bases at V and 2 bases at J, with 7 bases in the middle. Germline V gives CDR1 SEHNR, CDR2 FQNEAQ (reference sequence). The CDR3 runs to 15 residues. This CDR3 reads CASSLYRAGANVLTF. CDR3 DNA: TGTGCCAGCAGCTTATACAGGGCTGGGGCCAACGTCCTGACTTTC.

This chain joins TRBV7-9 and TRBJ2-2; D remains unclear. V was shortened by 2 bases and J by 6 bases, with 7 bases between the two germline ends. Germline-derived CDR1 and CDR2 are SEHNR and FQNEAQ (reference sequence). The length of the CDR3 is 13 residues. CDR3 DNA sequence: TGTGCCAGCAGCTTACAAAGGTCCGGGGAGCTGTTTTTT. This codes for CASSLQRSGELFF.

V gene TRBV27 combines with J gene TRBJ2-7, with 8 bases lining up with TRBD2. Germline V gives CDR1 MNHEY, CDR2 SMNVEV (reference sequence). V shed 2 bases and J 6 bases; nucleotides not matched to a gene: 3. The CDR3 has 13 residues. CDR3 sequence reads: CASSLLSGAEQYF. The CDR3 DNA reads as TGTGCCAGCAGTTTACTTAGCGGGGCCGAGCAGTACTTC.

The chain combines TRBV9 with TRBJ2-4; TRBD1 agrees at 7 bases. Germline CDR1 and CDR2: SGDLS and YYNGEE. V was clipped by 3 bases and J by 8 bases; unmatched bases: 8. The length of the CDR3 is 14 residues. CDR3 sequence (DNA): TGTGCCAGCAGCGACCGGGACAGAGGGCACATTCAGTACTTC. Translation: CASSDRDRGHIQYF.

This clonotype was observed once. V and J are TRBV30 and TRBJ1-1; D is unclear. This CDR3 has 11 amino acids. The germline V and J ends were trimmed by 5 bases and 1 base, with 5 bases remaining between them. CDR1 is GTSNPN and CDR2 is SVGIG in the germline V gene (reference sequence). Here the CDR3 reads CAWLKNTEAFF. DNA of the CDR3: TGTGCCTGGCTTAAGAACACTGAAGCTTTCTTT.

The chain combines TRBV20-1 with TRBJ2-1, with 10 bases matching TRBD2. The CDR3 is 15 amino acids. The germline V gene has CDR1 DFQATT and CDR2 SNEGSKA (reference sequence). J was trimmed by 5 bases and V by 6 bases; bases with no gene match: 10. In DNA form, the CDR3 reads TGCAGTGCCCCTAGGCTAGCGGGAGCCCACAATGAGCAGTTCTTC. Residues: CSAPRLAGAHNEQFF.

This chain uses TRBV5-1 with TRBJ2-7; possible D gene TRBD1, 5 bases. In germline, CDR1 is SGHRS, CDR2 YFSETQ. Trimming removed 0 bases at V and 6 bases at J, with 16 bases between. This CDR3 has 15 residues. The CDR3: CASSLAGFRAGEQYF. DNA for the CDR3: TGCGCCAGCAGCTTGGCAGGGTTCCGAGCCGGCGAGCAGTACTTC.

The gene calls are TRBV29-1 and TRBJ2-5; possible D gene TRBD2, 6 bases. The germline V gene has CDR1 SQVTM and CDR2 ANQGSEA. Trimming took 0 bases from V and 5 from J, leaving 10 bases between them. This CDR3 has 13 amino acids. Written as DNA, the CDR3 is TGCAGCGTTGAAGAGGGCGGGGAGGAGACCCAGTACTTC. Its protein is CSVEEGGEETQYF.

This sequence joins TRBV20-1 and TRBJ2-1, with 7 bases fitting TRBD1. J gave up 6 bases and V 6 bases, and 14 bases lay outside the gene matches. Germline V gene lookup returns CDR1 DFQATT and CDR2 SNEGSKA (reference sequence). The CDR3 runs 15 residues. CDR3 in amino acids: CSAPSDQTGTNEQFF. The CDR3 nucleotides are TGCAGTGCCCCCTCAGACCAGACAGGGACCAATGAGCAGTTCTTC.

This clonotype has a single count. V is TRBV30 and J is TRBJ2-7, with D maybe TRBD2 (5 bases). CDR3 size: 12 residues. The germline CDR1 and CDR2 sequences are GTSNPN and SVGIG (reference sequence). Trimming took off 4 bases at V and 1 base at J, with 8 bases between the two ends. Here the CDR3 reads CAWTRGSYEQYF. CDR3 in DNA: TGTGCCTGGACCCGGGGATCCTACGAGCAGTACTTC.

The chain recombines TRBV6-5 with TRBJ2-7; TRBD2 is a possible D gene (6 bases). The CDR3 totals 12 residues. The V gene lost 5 bases and the J gene lost 4 bases, with 9 bases spanning the gap. Germline assignment: CDR1 MNHEY and CDR2 SVGAGI. Here the CDR3 DNA reads TGTGCCAGCAGTAAGGCGGGGTACGAGCAGTACTTC. It translates to CASSKAGYEQYF.

The CDR3 DNA sequence: TGTGCCAGCGATTTCGGAAAAGGACAGCCCCAGCATTTT. Translation gives CASDFGKGQPQHF. The chain employs TRBV2 and TRBJ1-5, with D unclear. This CDR3 comprises 13 residues. Germline loops: CDR1 SNHLY, CDR2 FYNNEI. V lost 8 bases and J 7 bases, leaving 15 bases between the germline ends.

The sample holds one count of this clonotype. The rearrangement links TRBV3-1 to TRBJ2-7, with 7 positions matching TRBD2. V gave up 1 base and J gave up 2 bases; unmatched junction bases: 5. This CDR3 region has 15 residues. Germline V gene lookup returns CDR1 LGHDT and CDR2 YNNKEL (reference sequence). CDR3 in DNA: TGTGCCAGCAGCCAAGCCGGACTAGTGACCTACGAGCAGTACTTC. This translates into CASSQAGLVTYEQYF.

The chain employs TRBV28 and TRBJ2-3; 7 nucleotides line up with TRBD1. Trimming at V came to 5 bases and at J to 6 bases, leaving 11 bases not matched to a gene. This CDR3 region has 15 residues. Germline lookup yields CDR1 MDHEN and CDR2 SYDVKM. As DNA, the CDR3 is TGTGCCAGCAGTCATAGTGGGGACAGTAAGGATACGCAGTATTTT. It is translated as CASSHSGDSKDTQYF.

This chain joins TRBV20-1 and TRBJ2-7, with D unclear. The CDR3 contains 13 residues. Per the germline V gene, CDR1 is DFQATT and CDR2 is SNEGSKA (reference sequence). Between the trimmed V and J ends, which lost 3 bases and 1 base, there was a span of 10 bases. Here the CDR3 DNA reads TGCAGTGCTAGGGGCCGGATATCCTACGAGCAGTACTTC. Translated: CSARGRISYEQYF.

This chain uses TRBV27 with TRBJ1-5; D not resolved. The V end lost 0 bases, the J end lost 0 bases, and 12 bases lay between the germline ends. From germline, CDR1 is MNHEY and CDR2 SMNVEV (reference sequence). The CDR3 consists of 17 residues. The CDR3 region is CASSLSAQTYSNQPQHF. As DNA, the CDR3 is TGTGCCAGCAGTTTATCGGCGCAGACCTATAGCAATCAGCCCCAGCATTTT.

This clonotype has only a few counts. The chain is built from TRBV13 and TRBJ1-3; possibly TRBD1 for D (5 bases). This CDR3 comprises 15 residues. Germline values: CDR1 PRHDT, CDR2 FYEKMQ (reference sequence). V was pared by 4 bases and J by 0 bases, with 10 bases between. CDR3 region: CASSSYRFSGNTIYF. CDR3 sequence (DNA): TGTGCCAGCAGCTCCTACAGGTTCTCTGGAAACACCATATATTTT. The full variable domain, with the rest looked up from reference TRBV13 and TRBJ1-3, is AAGVIQSPRHLIKEKRETATLKCYPIPRHDTVYWYQQGPGQDPQFLISFYEKMQSDKGSIPDRFSAQQFSDYHSELNMSSLELGDSALYFCASSSYRFSGNTIYFGEGSWLTVV.

The V gene is TRBV29-1, the J gene TRBJ2-5; D is uncertain. The CDR3 runs to 13 residues. Trimming left V 0 bases short and J 1 base short, with 6 bases between. Germline CDR1 reads SQVTM; CDR2 reads ANQGSEA. The CDR3 DNA reads TGCAGCGTTGAAGAGGGCATCCAAGAGACCCAGTACTTC. This encodes CSVEEGIQETQYF.

The chain couples TRBV7-9 to TRBJ2-1, with 7 bases identical to TRBD1. The V and J ends lost 5 bases and 10 bases, in that order; junction bases with no gene match: 11. This CDR3 spans 14 amino acids. CDR1 is SEHNR, CDR2 FQNEAQ, per germline (reference sequence). The CDR3 bases are TGTGCCAGCAGCCACACCGCACAGGGGTGGGAGCAGTTCTTC. Protein sequence: CASSHTAQGWEQFF.

The V and J genes are TRBV28 and TRBJ2-7; D is undetermined. Germline CDR1 MDHEN, CDR2 SYDVKM. CDR3 length: 14 amino acids. With 2 bases removed from V and 0 bases from J, the gap between germline ends came to 8 bases. DNA of the CDR3: TGTGCCAGCAGTTTAGGCTCTGTCTCCTACGAGCAGTACTTC. Protein product: CASSLGSVSYEQYF.

The V call is TRBV20-1, the J call TRBJ1-1, with D possibly being TRBD1 (5 bases). V dropped 2 bases and J dropped 7 bases, with 17 bases sitting between them. Germline values: CDR1 DFQATT, CDR2 SNEGSKA (reference sequence). This CDR3 has 14 residues. The CDR3 sequence: CSARTRQGGDEAFF. CDR3 nucleotides: TGCAGTGCTAGAACCAGGCAGGGAGGGGATGAAGCTTTCTTT.

Only a few counts were recorded for this clonotype. The chain is built from TRBV19 and TRBJ2-3; 10 positions match TRBD2. CDR3 size: 14 residues. V was clipped by 7 bases and J by 1 base; unmatched bases: 2. The germline V gene has CDR1 LNHDA and CDR2 SQIVND (reference sequence). CDR3 in DNA: TGTGCCAGTACCCTAGCGGGAGGCACAGATACGCAGTATTTT. This translates into CASTLAGGTDTQYF.

The J gene is TRBJ1-5, the V gene TRBV3-1; no clear D gene. The CDR3 has 14 amino acids. V lost 1 base and J 3 bases, leaving 7 bases between the germline ends. Germline CDR1 LGHDT, CDR2 YNNKEL (reference sequence). The CDR3 spells CASSQGEYNQPQHF. The DNA of the CDR3 is TGTGCCAGCAGCCAAGGGGAGTACAATCAGCCCCAGCATTTT.

The V call is TRBV7-2, the J call TRBJ1-2, with D unclear. The CDR3 has 14 amino acids. Trimming took off 0 bases at V and 0 bases at J, with 5 bases between the two ends. CDR1 SGHTA and CDR2 FQGNSA come from the germline V gene. The CDR3 sequence: CASSLARANYGYTF. The CDR3 DNA is TGTGCCAGCAGCTTAGCGCGTGCTAACTATGGCTACACCTTC.

V is TRBV25-1 and J is TRBJ2-5, with D perhaps TRBD1 (7 bases). The length of the CDR3 is 16 residues. The germline V gene encodes CDR1 MGHDK and CDR2 SYGVNS. Trimming removed 6 bases at V and 0 bases at J, with 17 bases between. CDR3 sequence: CASSDPPGGYQETQYF. The CDR3 bases are TGTGCCAGCAGCGACCCCCCAGGGGGGTACCAAGAGACCCAGTACTTC.